The clone carrying this T cell receptor (beta chain) turned up a few times. These data come from a study of T-cell memory formation after mild COVID-19. From the 5' RACE reads, TCRdb called clonotypes with MiXCR, one entry per CDR3 protein. The sample carries approximately 480,000 distinct CDR3 sequences, roughly 20% recorded once. After removal of 1 base from V and 3 bases from J, the junction contained 7 bases not matched to a gene. There are 17 residues in the CDR3. CDR1 and CDR2 from the germline V gene are MGHRA and YSYEKL. The chain joins TRBV4-1 to TRBJ1-5; 9 nucleotides agree with TRBD1. The TCR was taken from an adult woman who had mild COVID-19 (a few samples of this study predate the infection). Cell type and time point are not known. Sequencing was carried out using PBMCs or a T cell subset sorted from them (not recorded which). The CDR3 DNA is TGCGCCAGCAGCCAAGGGCACAGGGGGCGGAACAATCAGCCCCAGCATTTT. This sequence encodes CASSQGHRGRNNQPQHF.